These T cell receptor beta chains were read from a single sample in a study of T-cell memory formation after mild COVID-19. One entry per CDR3 protein results from TCRdb running MiXCR on the 5' RACE reads. Among 400,000 or so distinct CDR3 sequences listed, around 19% were seen once. The sample was PBMCs or a T cell subset sorted from them (not recorded which). These receptor sequences come from an adult woman who had mild COVID-19 (a few samples of this study predate the infection). Cell type and time point are not known. Each CDR3 is given with its conserved first and last residue. A D gene is named only where the DNA matches it firmly. Expanded clones are given a class, and other clones once, few, many or no size at all.

D gene	V gene	clone size	J gene	CDR3 DNA	CDR3 protein
NA	TRBV7-3	few	TRBJ2-1	TGTGCCAGCAGCGGCAGGGTTATGGATGAGCAGTTCTTC	CASSGRVMDEQFF
NA	TRBV20-1	few	TRBJ2-5	TGCAGTGCTAGAGCCCTTTCTTCCCCATTAGAGACCCAGTACTTC	CSARALSSPLETQYF
NA	TRBV7-9	NA	TRBJ2-5	TGTGCCAGCAGCTTAGGCCTTCGGCGGGACAGCTGGGCCCAAGAGACCCAGTACTTC	CASSLGLRRDSWAQETQYF
NA	TRBV7-6	few	TRBJ2-5	TGTGCCAGCAGCTTAGCGCTGCAGGCCGGCCAAGAGACCCAGTACTTC	CASSLALQAGQETQYF
NA	TRBV30	NA	TRBJ2-7	TGTGCCTGGAGTAACAGGGCTCTCTACGAGCAGTACTTC	CAWSNRALYEQYF
NA	TRBV24-1	NA	TRBJ2-1	TGTGCCACCAGTGATTACAGCGCCAGCTCCTACAATGAGCAGTTCTTC	CATSDYSASSYNEQFF
NA	TRBV5-6	few	TRBJ2-3	TGTGCCAGCAGCAGGAGTAGGGTTCGGGATACGCAGTATTTT	CASSRSRVRDTQYF
NA	TRBV4-1	NA	TRBJ2-7	TGCGCCAGCAGCCAAAGGCCCAGCTACGAGCAGTACTTC	CASSQRPSYEQYF
NA	TRBV4-2	NA	TRBJ1-6	TGTGCCAGCAGCCAAGACCAGGGTTCTAATTCACCCCTCCACTTT	CASSQDQGSNSPLHF
NA	TRBV6-6	NA	TRBJ2-7	TGTGCCAGCAGTTTTAGTGACTACGAGCAGTACTTC	CASSFSDYEQYF
NA	TRBV7-6	few	TRBJ2-3	TGTGCCAGCAGCTTATATGTAGGAGATACGCAGTATTTT	CASSLYVGDTQYF
NA	TRBV7-2	few	TRBJ2-7	TGTGCCAGCAGCTTAGACCCCACGAGCTACGAGCAGTACTTC	CASSLDPTSYEQYF
NA	TRBV7-9	NA	TRBJ1-1	TGTGCCAGCTCGTTTTGGATGGGGGAAAACACTGAAGCTTTCTTT	CASSFWMGENTEAFF
TRBD2	TRBV25-1	NA	TRBJ2-7	TGTGCCAGCAGCTGGGAGGGCCGATACGAGCAGTACTTC	CASSWEGRYEQYF
TRBD2	TRBV18	many	TRBJ2-1	TGTGCCAGCTCACCGTTACTAGCGGCTCGTCGCAATGAGCAGTTCTTC	CASSPLLAARRNEQFF
NA	TRBV4-2	NA	TRBJ1-1	TGTGCCAGCAGCCAAGATACTTCTGCGCACAGCTCAAAGGGAGCTTTCTTT	CASSQDTSAHSSKGAFF
NA	TRBV3-1	few	TRBJ2-7	TGTGCCAGCAGCCAAGATATCGGCGAGCAGTACTTC	CASSQDIGEQYF
NA	TRBV5-6	NA	TRBJ1-1	TGTGCCAGCAGCTTGGTCCACATGAACACTGAAGCTTTCTTT	CASSLVHMNTEAFF
NA	TRBV5-1	few	TRBJ2-2	TGCGCCAGCAGCTTGGATCAGGGGAACACCGGGGAGCTGTTTTTT	CASSLDQGNTGELFF
TRBD2	TRBV7-9	NA	TRBJ2-1	TGTGCCAGCAGCACGACTAGCGGGAGAGGATACAATGAGCAGTTCTTC	CASSTTSGRGYNEQFF
TRBD1	TRBV25-1	NA	TRBJ2-5	TGTGCCAGCAGTGTGCCTGACAGGGTTGGAGAGACCCAGTACTTC	CASSVPDRVGETQYF
TRBD2	TRBV10-3	NA	TRBJ2-7	TGTGCCACCAGGGAAGCGGGAGGGAAAGAGCAGTACTTC	CATREAGGKEQYF
NA	TRBV5-4	NA	TRBJ1-2	TGTGCCAGCAGCTTCCTCCGGGACAACTATGGCTACACCTTC	CASSFLRDNYGYTF
NA	TRBV12-3/TRBV12-4	NA	TRBJ1-2	TGTGCCAGCAGGTCGACAGCGAACTATGGCTACACCTTC	CASRSTANYGYTF
NA	TRBV6-1	NA	TRBJ2-1	TGTGCCAGCTTCCGGACGGAGTCCTCCTACAATGAGCAGTTCTTC	CASFRTESSYNEQFF
NA	TRBV5-1	NA	TRBJ2-5	TGCGCCAGCTCGATCTGGACAGTGGGTCCGTACCAAGAGACCCAGTACTTC	CASSIWTVGPYQETQYF
NA	TRBV3-1	few	TRBJ1-3	TGTGCCAGCAGCCAAGAAACCGCTGGAAACACCATATATTTT	CASSQETAGNTIYF
TRBD2	TRBV7-8	NA	TRBJ2-1	TGTGCCAGCAGTTCGTTGGGACTACAAGCCTACAATGAGCAGTTCTTC	CASSSLGLQAYNEQFF
TRBD1	TRBV4-1	NA	TRBJ1-2	TGCGCCAGCAGCCAAAGTATGCGACAGGGGGGCTATGGCTACACCTTC	CASSQSMRQGGYGYTF
NA	TRBV20-1	NA	TRBJ2-4	TGCGGTGGGGTTACTCAACTGGGCATTCAGTACTTC	CGGVTQLGIQYF
NA	TRBV5-1	NA	TRBJ1-1	TGCGCCAGCAGCTGGGTGGGCGGCCCGAACACTGAAGCTTTCTTT	CASSWVGGPNTEAFF
NA	TRBV30	few	TRBJ1-2	TGTGCCTGGAGTCTTAAGGGACTAACCTATGGCTACACCTTC	CAWSLKGLTYGYTF
NA	TRBV25-1	few	TRBJ1-2	TGTGCCAGCAGGGGGGCAGGGTATGGCTACACCTTC	CASRGAGYGYTF
TRBD1	TRBV20-1	few	TRBJ2-7	TGCAGTGCTGGAAGGGACAGCTCCTACGAGCAGTACTTC	CSAGRDSSYEQYF
TRBD1	TRBV19	NA	TRBJ2-7	TGTGCCAGTAGTATAGTCCTCGGACAGGGGTCCTACGAGCAGTACTTC	CASSIVLGQGSYEQYF
NA	TRBV12-3/TRBV12-4	NA	TRBJ1-3	TGTGCCAGCAGTTTCCTACAGGGTGGTGGAAACACCATATATTTT	CASSFLQGGGNTIYF
NA	TRBV4-1	NA	TRBJ2-7	TGCGCCAGCAGCCAAGAAGGCCTTAGGAACGAGCAGTACTTC	CASSQEGLRNEQYF
NA	TRBV5-1	few	TRBJ2-5	TGCGCCAGCAGCCTTGGAGGGACGAGCCTGCAAGAGACCCAGTACTTC	CASSLGGTSLQETQYF
TRBD1	TRBV4-1	few	TRBJ2-5	TGCGCCAGCAGCCAAGCATTCAGGAGAGGGGGCGTGGAGACCCAGTACTTC	CASSQAFRRGGVETQYF
NA	TRBV9	NA	TRBJ1-1	TGTGCCAGCAGCGTAGGTTTTGGACAGATGAACACTGAAGCTTTCTTT	CASSVGFGQMNTEAFF
NA	TRBV29-1	NA	TRBJ1-2	TGCAGCGTTGAATGGGCGGGGTACTATGGCTACACCTTC	CSVEWAGYYGYTF
TRBD2	TRBV12-3/TRBV12-4	few	TRBJ2-7	TGTGCCAGCAGGCTTACCGGGACTAGCGGCCGCTACGAGCAGTACTTC	CASRLTGTSGRYEQYF
TRBD1	TRBV5-1	many	TRBJ1-5	TGCGCCAGCAGCCCCGGGACAGGGAATCAGCCCCAGCATTTT	CASSPGTGNQPQHF
TRBD1	TRBV5-5	NA	TRBJ2-7	TGTGCCAGCAGCTTTCACGGGACAGGGACCTACGAGCAGTACTTC	CASSFHGTGTYEQYF
TRBD1	TRBV11-2	many	TRBJ2-3	TGTGCCAGCAGCTTCGGGACAGGGACAGATACGCAGTATTTT	CASSFGTGTDTQYF
NA	TRBV29-1	many	TRBJ2-1	TGCAGCGTCGTGAGACAAGGAGGGTCCTACAATGAGCAGTTCTTC	CSVVRQGGSYNEQFF
TRBD2	TRBV18	NA	TRBJ2-1	TGTGCCAGCTCTCCGACTAGCGGGAGAGAGGGCGATGAGCAGTTCTTC	CASSPTSGREGDEQFF
NA	TRBV12-3/TRBV12-4	NA	TRBJ1-5	TGTGCCAGCACACGACAGGTATATCAGCCCCAGCATTTT	CASTRQVYQPQHF
NA	TRBV7-2	few	TRBJ2-3	TGTGCCAGCAGCTTACGGTTGAACACAGATACGCAGTATTTT	CASSLRLNTDTQYF
TRBD2	TRBV7-8	NA	TRBJ2-1	TGTGCCAGCAGCCTCGCTACTAGCGGGAGAAATGAGCAGTTCTTC	CASSLATSGRNEQFF
NA	TRBV27	few	TRBJ2-7	TGTGCCAGCAGTTGGTTAAGGGGTTACGAGCAGTACTTC	CASSWLRGYEQYF
TRBD1	TRBV5-6	NA	TRBJ1-5	TGTGCCAGCAGCTTGGGGACAGGGTGGGCCAATCAGCCCCAGCATTTT	CASSLGTGWANQPQHF
NA	TRBV27	NA	TRBJ2-1	TGTGCCAGCATTTACTCGGGGACAGGGGCTAGCGGGAGGTACAATGAGCAGTTCTTC	CASIYSGTGASGRYNEQFF
TRBD1	TRBV20-1	few	TRBJ2-7	TGCAGTGCTAGAGATCCCCAAGGACAGGCCTACGAGCAGTACTTC	CSARDPQGQAYEQYF
TRBD1	TRBV30	NA	TRBJ1-6	TGTGCCTGGAGTGCTGGACAGGGACATTATTCACCCCTCCACTTT	CAWSAGQGHYSPLHF
NA	TRBV20-1	few	TRBJ1-1	TGCAGTGCTAGATCCCTCATGTCGGCTTTCTTT	CSARSLMSAFF
NA	TRBV5-6	NA	TRBJ1-1	TGTGCCAGCAGCTTGGCGGCGGGGGGGGTGAACACTGAAGCTTTCTTT	CASSLAAGGVNTEAFF
NA	TRBV7-2	few	TRBJ1-3	TGTGCCAGCAGGGGGACCTCTGGAAACACCATATATTTT	CASRGTSGNTIYF
NA	TRBV7-2	many	TRBJ2-3	TGTGCCAGCAGCTTAGGTGGGACGTATACGCAGTATTTT	CASSLGGTYTQYF